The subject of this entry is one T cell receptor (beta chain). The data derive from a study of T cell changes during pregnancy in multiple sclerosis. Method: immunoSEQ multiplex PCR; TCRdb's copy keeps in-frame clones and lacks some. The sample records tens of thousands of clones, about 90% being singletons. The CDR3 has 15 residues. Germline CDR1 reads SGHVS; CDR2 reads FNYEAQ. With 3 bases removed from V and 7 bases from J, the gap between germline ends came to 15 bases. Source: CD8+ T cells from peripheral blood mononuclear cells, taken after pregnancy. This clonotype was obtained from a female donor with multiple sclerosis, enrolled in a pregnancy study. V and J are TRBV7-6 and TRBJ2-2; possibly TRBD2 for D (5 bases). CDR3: CASSFIREGIGELFF. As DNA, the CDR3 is TGTGCCAGCAGCTTTATCCGGGAAGGGATCGGGGAGCTGTTTTTT. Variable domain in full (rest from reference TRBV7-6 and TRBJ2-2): GAGVSQSPRYKVTKRGQDVALRCDPISGHVSLYWYRQALGQGPEFLTYFNYEAQQDKSGLPNDRFSAERPEGSISTLTIQRTEQRDSAMYRCASSFIREGIGELFFGEGSRLTVL.